This T cell receptor (beta chain) was recorded in a study of blood T cell repertoires in COVID-19. Study background: Spain, Italy and the United States supplied samples that represented acute and convalescent COVID-19. T cells, B-cell-depleted T cells, or PBMCs provided the cDNA or gDNA that served as material.

The CDR3 is 16 residues long. Germline CDR1 and CDR2: LGHDT and YNNKEL (reference sequence). After removal of 4 bases from V and 5 bases from J, the junction contained 13 bases not matched to a gene. Generated by immunoSEQ multiplex PCR, the TCRdb table keeps only in-frame clones and is missing some. The data show roughly 200,000 clones, around four fifths seen once. The V call is TRBV3-1 (or the pseudogene TRBV3-2), the J call TRBJ2-5, with 7 bases fitting TRBD1. Material for sequencing was peripheral blood. The sequence was collected from a woman aged 70-85 years with active or convalescent COVID-19. In DNA, the CDR3 is TGTGCCAGCAGCCGCGACAGGGTAGTCGGGTTGGAGACCCAGTACTTC. As protein: CASSRDRVVGLETQYF.